The source of this T cell receptor (beta chain) is a study of T cell clonotyping in hematopoietic cell transplantation. Regarding the study as a whole: Cells were unsorted, so CD4 and CD8 contributions were not separated. Graft donor and pretransplant recipient Inverse Simpson Index values predicted broader posttransplant TCR diversity. Recipient TCR diversity dropped after transplant; expanded clonotypes rose from day 30 to 180.

Germline V gene data show CDR1 as MNHEY and CDR2 as SVGAGI. V dropped 5 bases and J dropped 6; count of bases not matched to a gene: 7. The CDR3 covers 14 residues. Measured with immunoSEQ multiplex PCR; TCRdb has only the in-frame clones, and not every one. The data hold 65,000 to 80,000 clones, with about 95% observed a single time. Time point in this sample: recipient sample about 28 days before transplant, after cytoreduction. Recipient blood drawn about 28 days pretransplant and days 30, 100, 180 after. As concerns this clone: Its antigen is unknown.

The V call is TRBV6-5, the J call TRBJ2-3; TRBD1 aligns across 8 bases. This sequence originates from a woman between 45 and 60 years old with acute myeloid leukemia. Some clones in this sample may be carry-over from other donors' samples. Specimen: peripheral blood mononuclear cells, collected before stem cell transplant. CDR3 nucleotides: TGTGCCAGCAGTCCGGACAGGGTCAGGGATACGCAGTATTTT. Amino acid sequence: CASSPDRVRDTQYF.